This TCR beta chain was observed in a study of identifying expanded T cells in peripheral blood. The study, taken as a whole, reports: Differentially abundant clones: around 1.2 between replicates, around 16 at around 15 days, 19 at four. Two-week clone count variance significantly increased as total template count grew.

Sequenced by immunoSEQ multiplex PCR; TCRdb stores in-frame clones only, minus some. The repertoire holds tens of thousands of clones, about 88% seen once, with around 4% in the top ten. A note on this clone: Its antigen is unknown.

No infections or other immune events were documented during collection. Trimming left V 5 bases short and J 4 bases short, with 17 bases between. Germline lookup yields CDR1 SEHNR and CDR2 FQNEAQ (reference sequence). This CDR3 spans 15 amino acids. The rearrangement joins TRBV7-9 to TRBJ1-1; D uncertain. Sequenced sample: blood. This sequence originates from a person aged 18-70 years in good health. CDR3 region: CASSQDSAESTEAFF. In nucleotides, the CDR3 is TGTGCCAGCAGCCAAGATTCGGCTGAGAGCACTGAAGCTTTCTTT. The full variable domain, completed using reference TRBV7-9 and TRBJ1-1, is DTGVSQNPRHKITKRGQNVTFRCDPISEHNRLYWYRQTLGQGPEFLTYFQNEAQLEKSRLLSDRFSAERPKGSFSTLEIQRTEQGDSAMYLCASSQDSAESTEAFFGQGTRLTVV.